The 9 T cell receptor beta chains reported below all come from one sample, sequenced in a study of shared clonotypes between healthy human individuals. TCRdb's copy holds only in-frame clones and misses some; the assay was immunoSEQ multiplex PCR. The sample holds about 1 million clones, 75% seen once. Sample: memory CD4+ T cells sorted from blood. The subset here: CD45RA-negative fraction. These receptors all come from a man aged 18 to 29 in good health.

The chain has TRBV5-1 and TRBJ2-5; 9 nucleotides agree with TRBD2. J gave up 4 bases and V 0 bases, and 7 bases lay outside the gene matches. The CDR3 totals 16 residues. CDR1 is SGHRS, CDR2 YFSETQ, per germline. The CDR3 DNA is TGCGCCAGCAGCTTGGGTTCTGCGGGGGGGCGAGAGACCCAGTACTTC. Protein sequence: CASSLGSAGGRETQYF.

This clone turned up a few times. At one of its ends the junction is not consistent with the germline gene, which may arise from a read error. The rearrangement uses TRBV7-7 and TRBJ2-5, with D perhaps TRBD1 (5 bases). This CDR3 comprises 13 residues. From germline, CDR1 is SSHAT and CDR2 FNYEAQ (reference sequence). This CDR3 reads CASSRALQETQYF. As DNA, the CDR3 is TGTGCTAGCAGCAGGGCATTGCAAGAGACCCAGTACTTC.

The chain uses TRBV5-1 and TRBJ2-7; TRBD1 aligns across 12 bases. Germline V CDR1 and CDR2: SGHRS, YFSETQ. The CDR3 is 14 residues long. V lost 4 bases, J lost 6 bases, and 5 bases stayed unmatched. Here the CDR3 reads CASSRGQGAFEQYF. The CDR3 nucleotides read TGCGCCAGCAGCCGGGGACAGGGGGCGTTCGAGCAGTACTTC.

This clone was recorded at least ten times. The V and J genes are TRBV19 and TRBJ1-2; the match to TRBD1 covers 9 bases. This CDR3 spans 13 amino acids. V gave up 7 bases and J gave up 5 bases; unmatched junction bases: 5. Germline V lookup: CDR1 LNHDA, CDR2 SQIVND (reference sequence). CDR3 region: CASTAGQGYGYTF. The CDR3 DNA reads TGTGCCAGTACGGCGGGACAGGGATATGGCTACACCTTC.

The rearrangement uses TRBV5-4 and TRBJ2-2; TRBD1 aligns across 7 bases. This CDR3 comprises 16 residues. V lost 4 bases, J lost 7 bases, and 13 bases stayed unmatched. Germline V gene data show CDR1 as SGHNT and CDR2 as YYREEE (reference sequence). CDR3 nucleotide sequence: TGTGCCAGCAGCCTGGGGTCGAACAGGGGAGTCGGGGAGCTGTTTTTT. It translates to CASSLGSNRGVGELFF.

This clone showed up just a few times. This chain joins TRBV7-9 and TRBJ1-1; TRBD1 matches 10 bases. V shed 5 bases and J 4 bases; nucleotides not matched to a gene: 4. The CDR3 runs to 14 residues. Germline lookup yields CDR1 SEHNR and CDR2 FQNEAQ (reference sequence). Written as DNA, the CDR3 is TGTGCCAGCAGCCCGTGGACAGGGGGCACTGAAGCTTTCTTT. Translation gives CASSPWTGGTEAFF.

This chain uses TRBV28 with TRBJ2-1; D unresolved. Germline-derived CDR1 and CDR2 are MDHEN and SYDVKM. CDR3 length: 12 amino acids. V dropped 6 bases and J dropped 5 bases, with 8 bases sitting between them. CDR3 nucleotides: TGTGCCAGCAGGGGTACCCACAATGAGCAGTTCTTC. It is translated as CASRGTHNEQFF.

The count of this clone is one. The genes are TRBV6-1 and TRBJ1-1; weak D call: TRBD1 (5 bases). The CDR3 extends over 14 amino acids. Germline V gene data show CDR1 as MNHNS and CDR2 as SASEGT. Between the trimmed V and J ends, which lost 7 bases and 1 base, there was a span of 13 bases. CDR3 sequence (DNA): TGTGCCAGCACTGTAGGGGCGGCGAACACTGAAGCTTTCTTT. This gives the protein CASTVGAANTEAFF.

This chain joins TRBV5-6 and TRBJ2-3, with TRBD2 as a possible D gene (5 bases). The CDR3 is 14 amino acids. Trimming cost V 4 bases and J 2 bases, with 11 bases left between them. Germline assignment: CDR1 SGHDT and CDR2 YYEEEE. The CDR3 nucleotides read TGTGCCAGCAGCCTTGGACTCTACACAGATACGCAGTATTTT. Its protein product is CASSLGLYTDTQYF.